This T cell receptor beta chain was profiled in a study of OX40 agonist ivuxolimab in advanced cancers. Data came from immunoSEQ multiplex PCR; TCRdb stores just in-frame clones and leaves some out. The sample lists 70,000 to 90,000 clones; roughly nine tenths were seen once. This CDR3 is 15 amino acids long. J gave up 3 bases and V 3 bases, and 2 bases lay outside the gene matches. Germline-derived CDR1 and CDR2 are MDHEN and SYDVKM. The chain employs TRBV28 and TRBJ2-5; 12 bases agree with TRBD2. The sequences come from CD4+ or CD8+ T cells sorted from blood, collected in a trial of the OX40 agonist ivuxolimab. The receptor was isolated from an adult with an advanced solid tumor such as melanoma, head and neck, liver or kidney cancer. The DNA for the CDR3 is TGTGCCAGCAGTTTCCTAGCGGGGGGGGAAGAGACCCAGTACTTC. It translates to CASSFLAGGEETQYF.